The clone carrying this T cell receptor (beta chain) has a handful of counts. Its antigen is unidentified. The data derive from a study of T cell repertoires in cytomegalovirus infection. TCRdb independently ran MiXCR on the reads; one entry per CDR3 protein. The table records approximately 990,000 distinct CDR3 sequences, 31% of them present only once. Germline values: CDR1 SGHNT, CDR2 YYREEE (reference sequence). Trimming stripped 6 bases from V and 5 bases from J, with 16 bases between. The CDR3 is made up of 14 amino acids. V and J are TRBV5-4 and TRBJ2-3; no reliable D call. The clonotype originates from a human donor in good health (CMV status not recorded). Some clones in this sample may be carry-over from other donors' samples. The starting material was cultured CD8+ T cells from PBMCs, obtained from culture after CMV antigen stimulation. CDR3: CASKVSIYGDTQYF. In nucleotides, the CDR3 is TGTGCCAGCAAGGTTTCAATTTACGGAGATACGCAGTATTTT. The whole variable domain, remainder taken from reference TRBV5-4 and TRBJ2-3, is ETGVTQSPTHLIKTRGQQVTLRCSSQSGHNTVSWYQQALGQGPQFIFQYYREEENGRGNFPPRFSGLQFPNYSSELNVNALELDDSALYLCASKVSIYGDTQYFGPGTRLTVL.